This section outlines one T cell receptor (beta chain) sequence together with its context. Its antigen is currently unknown. Genomic DNA per cell subset filled all wells of several immunoSEQ plates. TCRdb keeps only in-frame clones here, not all; method: immunoSEQ multiplex PCR. Here the sample spans around 1,000,000 clones, approximately 77% being singletons. The CDR3 spans 14 residues. From germline, CDR1 is SGHAT and CDR2 FQDESV (reference sequence). The V end lost 1 base, the J end lost 5 bases, and 11 bases lay between the germline ends. This record belongs to a study of shared clonotypes between healthy human individuals. Turning to the study itself: Each donor's CD8 memory used one plate, CD8 naive two, each CD4 subset three. Study outcomes and limitations: Naive subsets generally exceeded memory subsets in estimated richness.

Sequencing was carried out using memory CD4+ T cells from PBMCs. Described subset: CD45RA-negative fraction. This clonotype was sampled from a man between 18 and 35 years old in good health. Some clones in this sample may be carry-over from other donors' samples. The gene calls are TRBV11-1 and TRBJ2-5; no clear D gene. CDR3 coding DNA: TGTGCCAGCAGCTTAGTAATATGGTCGGAGACCCAGTACTTC. Amino acid sequence: CASSLVIWSETQYF.